These 4 T cell receptor beta chains were all obtained from the same sample, sequenced in a study of cytomegalovirus exposure and HLA in healthy donors. The PCR contained 60 Vbeta and 13 Jbeta primers. Measured with immunoSEQ multiplex PCR; TCRdb has only the in-frame clones, and not every one. The repertoire holds around 80,000 clones, with about 9.4% as singletons. The sample taken for sequencing was PBMCs. These TCRs come from a man between 60 and 70 years old in good health and CMV-seropositive.

Only a few counts were recorded for this clone. The rearrangement links TRBV7-9 to TRBJ1-1, with no clear D. The V end was cut by 4 bases, the J end by 4 bases, with 13 bases between. This CDR3 contains 14 residues. Germline lookup yields CDR1 SEHNR and CDR2 FQNEAQ (reference sequence). The DNA of the CDR3 is TGTGCCAGCAGCTCTCTCGGGTCGGGCACTGAAGCTTTCTTT. Its protein is CASSSLGSGTEAFF.

The V and J genes are TRBV6-5 and TRBJ2-3; D ambiguous. This CDR3 comprises 14 residues. The V and J ends lost 6 bases and 2 bases respectively, with 12 bases between them. The germline gives CDR1 MNHEY, CDR2 SVGAGI. CDR3 loop: CASRYTVITDTQYF. CDR3 DNA: TGTGCCAGCAGGTACACAGTGATCACAGATACGCAGTATTTT.

This clone has more than one count but fewer than ten. V usage is TRBV30 and J usage is TRBJ1-1; 8 nucleotides match TRBD1. V dropped 3 bases and J dropped 2; count of bases not matched to a gene: 8. The germline CDR1 and CDR2 sequences are GTSNPN and SVGIG (reference sequence). The CDR3 totals 15 residues. The CDR3: CAWRRLDRENTEAFF. For the CDR3, the DNA is TGTGCCTGGAGACGTTTGGACAGGGAAAACACTGAAGCTTTCTTT. The whole variable domain, remainder taken from reference TRBV30 and TRBJ1-1, is SQTIHQWPATLVQPVGSPLSLECTVEGTSNPNLYWYRQAAGRGLQLLFYSVGIGQISSEVPQNLSASRPQDRQFILSSKKLLLSDSGFYLCAWRRLDRENTEAFFGQGTRLTVV.

This clone showed up just a few times. J is TRBJ2-1 and V is TRBV15; 8 bases agree with TRBD1. Germline V gene data show CDR1 as LNHNV and CDR2 as YYDKDF (reference sequence). The V and J ends lost 0 bases and 9 bases, in that order; junction bases with no gene match: 10. This CDR3 has 16 residues. The CDR3 protein is CATSRDPAGGGAEQFF. The CDR3 nucleotides are TGTGCCACCAGCAGAGATCCCGCAGGGGGCGGGGCTGAGCAGTTCTTC.